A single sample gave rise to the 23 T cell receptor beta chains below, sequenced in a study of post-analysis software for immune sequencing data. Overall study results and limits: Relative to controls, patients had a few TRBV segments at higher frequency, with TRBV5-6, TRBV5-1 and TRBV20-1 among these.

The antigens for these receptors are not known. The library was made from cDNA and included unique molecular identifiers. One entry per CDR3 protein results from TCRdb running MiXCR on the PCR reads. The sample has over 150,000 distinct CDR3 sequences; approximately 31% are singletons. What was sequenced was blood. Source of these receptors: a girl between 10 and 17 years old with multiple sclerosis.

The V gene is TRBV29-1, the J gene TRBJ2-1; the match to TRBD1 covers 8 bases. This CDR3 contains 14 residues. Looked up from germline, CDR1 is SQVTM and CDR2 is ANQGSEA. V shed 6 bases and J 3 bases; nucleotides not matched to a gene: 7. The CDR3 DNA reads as TGCAGCGTCCCAGACAGGGGACACTACAATGAGCAGTTCTTC. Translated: CSVPDRGHYNEQFF.

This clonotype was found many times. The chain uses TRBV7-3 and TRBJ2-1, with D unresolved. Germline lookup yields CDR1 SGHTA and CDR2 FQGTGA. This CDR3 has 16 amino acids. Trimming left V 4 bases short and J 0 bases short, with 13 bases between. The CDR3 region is CASSSGPGSSYNEQFF. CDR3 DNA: TGTGCCAGCAGCTCCGGACCTGGAAGCTCCTACAATGAGCAGTTCTTC. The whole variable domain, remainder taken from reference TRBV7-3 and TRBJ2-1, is GAGVSQTPSNKVTEKGKYVELRCDPISGHTALYWYRQSLGQGPEFLIYFQGTGAADDSGLPNDRFFAVRPEGSVSTLKIQRTERGDSAVYLCASSSGPGSSYNEQFFGPGTRLTVL.

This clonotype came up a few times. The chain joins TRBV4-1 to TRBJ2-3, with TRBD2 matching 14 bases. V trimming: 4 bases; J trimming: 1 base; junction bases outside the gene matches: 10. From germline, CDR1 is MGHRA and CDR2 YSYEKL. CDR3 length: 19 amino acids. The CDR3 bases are TGCGCCAGCAGCCGCGCTGGACTAGCGGGAGGAGTTGGCACAGATACGCAGTATTTT. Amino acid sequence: CASSRAGLAGGVGTDTQYF.

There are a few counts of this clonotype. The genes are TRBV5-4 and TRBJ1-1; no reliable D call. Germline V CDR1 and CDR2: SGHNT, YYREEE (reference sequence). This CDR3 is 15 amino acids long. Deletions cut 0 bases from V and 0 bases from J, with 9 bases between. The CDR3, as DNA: TGTGCCAGCAGCTTGGCCGTGGGGATGAACACTGAAGCTTTCTTT. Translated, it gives CASSLAVGMNTEAFF.

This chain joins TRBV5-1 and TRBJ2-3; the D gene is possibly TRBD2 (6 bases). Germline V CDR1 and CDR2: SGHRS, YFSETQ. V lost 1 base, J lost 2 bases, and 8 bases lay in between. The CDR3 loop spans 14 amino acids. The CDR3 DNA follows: TGCGCCAGCAGCTTGTCGGGGGACACAGATACGCAGTATTTT. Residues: CASSLSGDTDTQYF.

This chain's CDR3 is CSFKSPFNEQYF. The CDR3 region has the DNA TGCAGTTTCAAGAGCCCGTTCAATGAGCAGTACTTC. This sequence joins TRBV20-1 and TRBJ2-7; D gene uncertain. This CDR3 contains 12 residues. CDR1 DFQATT and CDR2 SNEGSKA come from the germline V gene (reference sequence). Between the trimmed V and J ends, which lost 8 bases and 7 bases, there was a span of 18 bases.

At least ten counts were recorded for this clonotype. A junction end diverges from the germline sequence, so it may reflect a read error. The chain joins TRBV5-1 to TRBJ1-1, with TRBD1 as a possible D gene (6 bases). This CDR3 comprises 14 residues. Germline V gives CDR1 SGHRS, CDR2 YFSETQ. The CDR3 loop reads CASSLRTANTEAFF. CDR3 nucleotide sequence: TGTGCCAGCAGTTTGCGGACAGCGAACACTGAAGCTTTCTTT.

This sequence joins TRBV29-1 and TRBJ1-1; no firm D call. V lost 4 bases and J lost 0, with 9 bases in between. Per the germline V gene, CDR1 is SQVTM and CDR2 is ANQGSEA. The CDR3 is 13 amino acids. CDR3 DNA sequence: TGCAGCGTTGGGGGTGGGGTGAACACTGAAGCTTTCTTT. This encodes CSVGGGVNTEAFF.

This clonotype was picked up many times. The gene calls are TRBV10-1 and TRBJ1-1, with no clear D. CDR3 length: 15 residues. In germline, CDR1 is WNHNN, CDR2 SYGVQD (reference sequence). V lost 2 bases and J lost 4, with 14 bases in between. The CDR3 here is CASSERRNGRTEAFF. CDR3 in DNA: TGCGCCAGCAGTGAGAGGAGGAATGGGCGCACTGAAGCTTTCTTT.

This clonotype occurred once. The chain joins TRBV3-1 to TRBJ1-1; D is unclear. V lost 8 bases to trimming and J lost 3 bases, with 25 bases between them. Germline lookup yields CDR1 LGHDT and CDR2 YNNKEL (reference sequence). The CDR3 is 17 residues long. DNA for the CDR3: TGTGCCAGCCATAAGCTCGGTCCGAGGGAGGAAGACACTGAAGCTTTCTTT. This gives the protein CASHKLGPREEDTEAFF.

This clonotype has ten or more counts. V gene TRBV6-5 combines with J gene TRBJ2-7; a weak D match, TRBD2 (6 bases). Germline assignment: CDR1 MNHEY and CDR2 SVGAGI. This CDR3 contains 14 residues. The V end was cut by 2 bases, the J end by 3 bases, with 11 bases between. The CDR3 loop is CASSYNRDFYEQYF. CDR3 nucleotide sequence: TGTGCCAGCAGTTACAACCGGGACTTCTACGAGCAGTACTTC.

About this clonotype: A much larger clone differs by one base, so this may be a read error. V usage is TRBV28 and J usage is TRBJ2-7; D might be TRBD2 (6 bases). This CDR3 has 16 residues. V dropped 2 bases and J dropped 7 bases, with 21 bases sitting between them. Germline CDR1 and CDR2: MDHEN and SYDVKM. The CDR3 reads CASSLPQGGPYNEQYF. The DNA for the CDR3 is TGTGCCAGCAGTTTACCCCAAGGAGGGCCCTACAATGAGCAGTACTTC. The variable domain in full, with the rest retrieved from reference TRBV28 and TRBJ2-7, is DVKVTQSSRYLVKRTGEKVFLECVQDMDHENMFWYRQDPGLGLRLIYFSYDVKMKEKGDIPEGYSVSREKKERFSLILESASTNQTSMYLCASSLPQGGPYNEQYFGPGTRLTVT.

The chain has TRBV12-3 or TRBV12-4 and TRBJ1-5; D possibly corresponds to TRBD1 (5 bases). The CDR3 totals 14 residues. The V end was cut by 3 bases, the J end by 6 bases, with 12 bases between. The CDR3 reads CASSLGDSRQPQHF. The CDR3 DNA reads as TGTGCCAGCAGTTTGGGCGACAGCCGTCAGCCCCAGCATTTT.

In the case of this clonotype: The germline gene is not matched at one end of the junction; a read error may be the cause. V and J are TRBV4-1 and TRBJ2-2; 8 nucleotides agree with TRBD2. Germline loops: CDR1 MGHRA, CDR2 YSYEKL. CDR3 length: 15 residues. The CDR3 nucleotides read TGCGCCGGCAGCCAGACCGGGACTAGCACCGGGGAGCTGTTTTTT. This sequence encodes CAGSQTGTSTGELFF.

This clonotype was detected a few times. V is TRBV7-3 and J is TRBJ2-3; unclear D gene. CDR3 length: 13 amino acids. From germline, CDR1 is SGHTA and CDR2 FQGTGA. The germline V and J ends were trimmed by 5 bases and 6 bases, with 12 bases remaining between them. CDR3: CASSLLGPDTQYF. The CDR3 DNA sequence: TGTGCCAGCAGCCTCCTGGGCCCGGATACGCAGTATTTT.

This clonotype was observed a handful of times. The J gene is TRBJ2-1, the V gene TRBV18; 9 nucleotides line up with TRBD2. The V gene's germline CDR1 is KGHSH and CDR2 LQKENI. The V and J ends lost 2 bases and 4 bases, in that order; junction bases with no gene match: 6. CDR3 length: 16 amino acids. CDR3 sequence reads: CASSPRGGGGYNEQFF. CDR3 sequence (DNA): TGTGCCAGCTCACCAAGAGGCGGGGGGGGGTACAATGAGCAGTTCTTC.

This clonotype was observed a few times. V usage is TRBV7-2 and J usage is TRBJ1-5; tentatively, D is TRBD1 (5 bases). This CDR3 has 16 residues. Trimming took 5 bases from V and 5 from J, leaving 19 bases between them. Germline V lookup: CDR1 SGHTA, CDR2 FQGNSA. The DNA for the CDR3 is TGTGCCAGCAGCCTAGGGAGACAGCCTCCTCATCAGCCCCAGCATTTT. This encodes CASSLGRQPPHQPQHF.

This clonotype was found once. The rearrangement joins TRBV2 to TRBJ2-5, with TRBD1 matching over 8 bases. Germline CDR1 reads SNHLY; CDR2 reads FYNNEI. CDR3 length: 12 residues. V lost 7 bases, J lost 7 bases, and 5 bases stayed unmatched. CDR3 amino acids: CASTLDRGTQYF. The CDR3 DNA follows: TGTGCCAGCACCCTAGACAGGGGGACCCAGTACTTC.

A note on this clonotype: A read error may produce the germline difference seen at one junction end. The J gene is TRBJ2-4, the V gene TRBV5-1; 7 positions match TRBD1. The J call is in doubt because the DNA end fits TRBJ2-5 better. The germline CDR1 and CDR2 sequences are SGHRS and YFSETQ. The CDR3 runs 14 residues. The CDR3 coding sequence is TGCGCCAGTAGCTACAGGGGTCATAGGGAGACCCAGTACTTC. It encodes CASSYRGHRETQYF.

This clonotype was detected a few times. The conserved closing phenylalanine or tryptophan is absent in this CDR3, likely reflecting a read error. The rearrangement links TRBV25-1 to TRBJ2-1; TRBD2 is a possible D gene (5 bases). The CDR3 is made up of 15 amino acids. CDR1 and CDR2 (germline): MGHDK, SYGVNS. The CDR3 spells CASALRESSYNEQFL. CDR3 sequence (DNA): TGCGCCAGCGCTTTAAGGGAGAGCTCCTACAATGAGCAGTTCTTA.

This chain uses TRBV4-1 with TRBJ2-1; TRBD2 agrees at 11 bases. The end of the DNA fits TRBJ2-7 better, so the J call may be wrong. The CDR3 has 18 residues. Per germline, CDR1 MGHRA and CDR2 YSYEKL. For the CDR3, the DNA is TGCGCCAGCAGCCAAGATTTACTAGCGGGAGCTCCTGGCAATGAGCAGTACTTC. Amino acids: CASSQDLLAGAPGNEQYF.

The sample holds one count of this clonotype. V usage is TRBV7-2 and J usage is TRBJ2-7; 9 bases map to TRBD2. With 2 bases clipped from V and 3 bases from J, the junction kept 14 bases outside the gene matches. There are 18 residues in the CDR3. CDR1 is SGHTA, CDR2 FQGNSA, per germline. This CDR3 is CASSLRLDGGGAFYEQYF. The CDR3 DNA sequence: TGTGCCAGCAGCTTACGCCTTGATGGCGGGGGGGCCTTCTACGAGCAGTACTTC.

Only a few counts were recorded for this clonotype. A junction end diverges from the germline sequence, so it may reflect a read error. The CDR3, as DNA: TGTGCCAGCGGTTACGGGGGGCTCTCTGAAGCTTTCTTT. It codes for CASGYGGLSEAFF. The chain employs TRBV6-5 and TRBJ1-1; the D gene is possibly TRBD1 (6 bases). Germline-derived CDR1 and CDR2 are MNHEY and SVGAGI. This CDR3 comprises 13 residues.